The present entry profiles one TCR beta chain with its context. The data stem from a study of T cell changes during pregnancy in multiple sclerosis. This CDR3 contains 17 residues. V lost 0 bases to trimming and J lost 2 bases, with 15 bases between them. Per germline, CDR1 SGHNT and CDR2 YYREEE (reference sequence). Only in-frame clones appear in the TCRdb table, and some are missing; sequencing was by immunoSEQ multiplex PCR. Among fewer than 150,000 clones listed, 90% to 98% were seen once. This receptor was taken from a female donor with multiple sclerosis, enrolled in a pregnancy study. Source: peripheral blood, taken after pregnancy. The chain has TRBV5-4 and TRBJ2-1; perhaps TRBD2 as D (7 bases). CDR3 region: CASSLAFGRDTYNEQFF. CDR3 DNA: TGTGCCAGCAGCTTGGCCTTTGGGAGGGACACCTACAATGAGCAGTTCTTC.